This TCR beta chain was captured by sequencing in a study of blood T cell repertoires in COVID-19. The assay was immunoSEQ multiplex PCR, and TCRdb's table has in-frame clones only and misses some. The data show 150,000 to 250,000 clones, approximately 84% seen once. Germline V lookup: CDR1 MNHEY, CDR2 SVGAGI. This CDR3 has 15 residues. V shed 5 bases, J shed 5 bases, and the junction held 11 bases outside the gene matches. The specimen was PBMCs or T cells enriched from blood (not recorded which). This sequence originates from a man between 35 and 55 years old who had recovered from COVID-19. This chain joins TRBV6-5 and TRBJ2-5; 7 bases line up with TRBD2. CDR3 DNA sequence: TGTGCCAGCAGTATCTCCGGGGGGTTGAGCGAGACCCAGTACTTC. Translation: CASSISGGLSETQYF.